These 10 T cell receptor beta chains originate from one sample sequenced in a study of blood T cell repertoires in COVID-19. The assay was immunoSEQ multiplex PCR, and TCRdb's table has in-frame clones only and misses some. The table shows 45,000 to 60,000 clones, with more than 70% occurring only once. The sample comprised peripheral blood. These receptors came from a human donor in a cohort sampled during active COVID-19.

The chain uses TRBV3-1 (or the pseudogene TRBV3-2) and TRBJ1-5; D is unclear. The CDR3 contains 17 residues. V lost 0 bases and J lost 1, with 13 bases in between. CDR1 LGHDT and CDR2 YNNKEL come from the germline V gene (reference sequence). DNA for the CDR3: TGTGCCAGCAGCCAAGATCGGGAGGGTTACAGCAATCAGCCCCAGCATTTT. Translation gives CASSQDREGYSNQPQHF.

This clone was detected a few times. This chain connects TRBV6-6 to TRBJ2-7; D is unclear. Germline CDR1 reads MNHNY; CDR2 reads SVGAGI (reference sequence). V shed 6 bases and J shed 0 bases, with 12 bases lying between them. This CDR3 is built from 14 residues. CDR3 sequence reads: CASRGTTISYEQYF. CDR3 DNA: TGTGCCAGCAGAGGAACTACCATCTCCTACGAGCAGTACTTC.

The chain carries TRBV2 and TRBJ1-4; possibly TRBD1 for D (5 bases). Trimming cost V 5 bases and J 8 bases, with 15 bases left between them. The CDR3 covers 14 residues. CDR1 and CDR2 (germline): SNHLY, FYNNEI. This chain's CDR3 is CASSKGGAEEKLFF. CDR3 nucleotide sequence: TGTGCCAGCAGTAAGGGAGGGGCGGAAGAAAAACTGTTTTTT.

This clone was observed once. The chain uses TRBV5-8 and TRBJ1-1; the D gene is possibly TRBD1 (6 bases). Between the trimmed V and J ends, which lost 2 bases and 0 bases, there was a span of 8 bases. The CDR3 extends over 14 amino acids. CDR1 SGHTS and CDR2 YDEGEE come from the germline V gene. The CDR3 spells CASSFKGVNTEAFF. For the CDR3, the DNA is TGTGCCAGCAGCTTCAAGGGGGTGAACACTGAAGCTTTCTTT.

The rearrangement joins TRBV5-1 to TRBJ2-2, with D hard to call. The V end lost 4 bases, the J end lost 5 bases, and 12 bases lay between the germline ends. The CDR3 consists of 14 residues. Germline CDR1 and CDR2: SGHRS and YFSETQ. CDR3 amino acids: CASSTPSRTGELFF. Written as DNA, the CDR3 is TGCGCCAGCAGCACCCCAAGCCGGACCGGGGAGCTGTTTTTT.

The DNA for the CDR3 is TGCGCCAGCAGCTTGATCGTGAACACTGAAGCTTTCTTT. It codes for CASSLIVNTEAFF. This chain joins TRBV5-1 and TRBJ1-1; D call uncertain. Trimming shortened V by 1 base and J by 0 bases, and 4 bases separated the two germline ends. Germline values: CDR1 SGHRS, CDR2 YFSETQ. The CDR3 has 13 amino acids.

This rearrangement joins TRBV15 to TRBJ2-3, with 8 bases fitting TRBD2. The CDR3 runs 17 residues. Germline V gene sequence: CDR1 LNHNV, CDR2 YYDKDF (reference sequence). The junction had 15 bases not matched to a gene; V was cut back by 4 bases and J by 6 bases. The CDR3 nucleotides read TGTGCCACCAGCACTCCGGCGGGGGGACCCTTCCTGGATACGCAGTATTTT. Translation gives CATSTPAGGPFLDTQYF. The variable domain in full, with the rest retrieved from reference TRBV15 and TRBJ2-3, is DAMVIQNPRYQVTQFGKPVTLSCSQTLNHNVMYWYQQKSSQAPKLLFHYYDKDFNNEADTPDNFQSRRPNTSFCFLDIRSPGLGDTAMYLCATSTPAGGPFLDTQYFGPGTRLTVL.

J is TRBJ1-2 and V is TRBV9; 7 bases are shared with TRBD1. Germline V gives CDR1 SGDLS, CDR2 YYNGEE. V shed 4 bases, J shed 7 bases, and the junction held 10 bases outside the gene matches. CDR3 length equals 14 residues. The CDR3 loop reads CASSSPGQERGYTF. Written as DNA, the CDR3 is TGTGCCAGCAGCTCACCCGGACAGGAACGTGGCTACACCTTC.

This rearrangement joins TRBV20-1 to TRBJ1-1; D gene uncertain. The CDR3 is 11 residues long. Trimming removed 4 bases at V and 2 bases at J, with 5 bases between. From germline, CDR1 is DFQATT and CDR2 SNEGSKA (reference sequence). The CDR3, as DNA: TGCAGTGCTATTAGAAACACTGAAGCTTTCTTT. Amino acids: CSAIRNTEAFF.

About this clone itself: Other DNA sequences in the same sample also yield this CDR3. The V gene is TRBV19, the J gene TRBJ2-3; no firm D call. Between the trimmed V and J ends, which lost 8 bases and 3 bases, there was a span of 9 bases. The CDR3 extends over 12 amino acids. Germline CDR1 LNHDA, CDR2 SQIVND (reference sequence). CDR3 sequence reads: CASSSETDTQYF. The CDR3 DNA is TGTGCCAGTTCCTCAGAAACAGATACGCAGTATTTT.